This T cell receptor (beta chain) was recovered during a study of T cells in women clearing cervical HPV infection. Data came from immunoSEQ multiplex PCR; TCRdb stores just in-frame clones and leaves some out. This table lists about 30,000 clones. Turning to this clone: Its antigen is still unknown. The read ends 3 residues shy of where the CDR3 ends; the end is completed using the germline J gene.

Study-wide findings and caveats: Repertoire richness, not evenness, was significantly elevated in CIN3+ cases versus controls.

Trimming at V came to 7 bases and at J to 5 bases, leaving 4 bases not matched to a gene. Germline V gene lookup returns CDR1 SNHLY and CDR2 FYNNEI. The CDR3 covers 13 residues. What was sequenced was blood buffy coat. The chain recombines TRBV2 with TRBJ2-3; 9 positions agree with TRBD2. This TCR derives from a woman between 18 and 75 years old with a cervical HPV16 infection that either progressed to CIN3+ or cleared (not recorded which). The CDR3 spells CASTREGGDTQYF. The covered CDR3 bases are TGTGCCAGCACGCGGGAGGGAGGAGATACG.